The rows below give T cell receptor beta chains drawn from one sample of a study of sequential checkpoint blockade in melanoma. This table comes from immunoSEQ multiplex PCR, and its TCRdb copy is limited to in-frame clones, with some not included. The table lists about 19,000 clones, approximately 82% of them singletons. The sequencing used CD8+ T cells sorted from blood (inferred from file names), collected from a patient given nivolumab and ipilimumab in sequence. The receptor source for this set is a human donor with melanoma. Both conserved end residues are part of each CDR3. Each record gives: V gene, J gene, clone size, D gene, CDR3 protein, CDR3 DNA. The D gene is left open where the match is weak. The size field is filled for only some rows; it gives once, few, many or a size class.

TRBV6-6	TRBJ1-4	.	.	CASSYPPGETNEKLFF	TGTGCCAGCAGCTACCCTCCGGGGGAAACTAATGAAAAACTGTTTTTT
TRBV25-1	TRBJ2-7	once	.	CASSDSYEQYF	TGTGCCAGCAGTGACAGTTACGAGCAGTACTTC
TRBV7-9	TRBJ1-2	.	.	CASSPSENYGYTF	TGTGCCAGCAGCCCCAGCGAGAACTATGGCTACACCTTC
TRBV27	TRBJ2-3	.	.	CASSLWAADTQYF	TGTGCCAGCAGTTTATGGGCCGCGGATACGCAGTATTTT
TRBV5-1	TRBJ2-1	few	TRBD2	CASAGGGMYNEQFF	TGCGCCAGCGCCGGCGGGGGGATGTACAATGAGCAGTTCTTC
TRBV18	TRBJ2-7	.	TRBD2	CASSPGLAGASDYEQYF	TGTGCCAGCTCACCCGGACTAGCGGGAGCTTCCGACTACGAGCAGTACTTC
TRBV13	TRBJ2-7	.	TRBD1	CASSLTTGSYEQYF	TGTGCCAGCAGCTTAACGACAGGGTCCTACGAGCAGTACTTC
TRBV29-1	TRBJ1-2	.	TRBD1	CSVEGTVGYTF	TGCAGCGTTGAGGGGACAGTGGGCTACACCTTC
TRBV27	TRBJ2-2	.	.	CASSLTGSGTGELFF	TGTGCCAGCAGTCTTACAGGGTCAGGCACCGGGGAGCTGTTTTTT
TRBV29-1	TRBJ1-1	.	TRBD1	CSYDPGQGVTEAFF	TGCAGTTATGACCCAGGACAGGGGGTTACTGAAGCTTTCTTT
TRBV4-1	TRBJ1-1	.	.	CASRGSPTAGTEAFF	TGCGCCAGCCGGGGTTCCCCAACTGCGGGCACTGAAGCTTTCTTT
TRBV28	TRBJ2-2	.	.	CASSPTRVRVNTGELFF	TGTGCCAGCAGTCCGACTAGAGTGAGGGTGAACACCGGGGAGCTGTTTTTT
TRBV5-4	TRBJ2-2	.	.	CATADGSNTGELFF	TGTGCCACAGCGGACGGATCGAACACCGGGGAGCTGTTTTTT
TRBV18	TRBJ2-5	.	TRBD1	CASSPPSGGRETQYF	TGTGCCAGCTCACCACCGTCAGGGGGCAGAGAGACCCAGTACTTC
TRBV7-9	TRBJ1-1	.	.	CASSFLPNTEAFF	TGTGCCAGCAGCTTCCTCCCGAACACTGAAGCTTTCTTT
TRBV28	TRBJ2-5	.	.	CASSLRIRGETQYF	TGTGCCAGCAGTTTACGTATACGGGGGGAGACCCAGTACTTC
TRBV7-9	TRBJ2-2	.	TRBD2	CASSSRGLAGGLNTGELFF	TGTGCCAGCAGCTCCAGGGGACTAGCGGGAGGACTGAACACCGGGGAGCTGTTTTTT
TRBV28	TRBJ1-2	.	.	CASSLRREEGYTF	TGTGCCAGCAGTTTACGGCGAGAGGAAGGCTACACCTTC
TRBV15	TRBJ1-1	.	.	CATSSRSTEAFF	TGTGCCACCAGCAGCCGGAGCACTGAAGCTTTCTTT
TRBV13	TRBJ2-7	once	TRBD1	CASSLETGGFEQYF	TGTGCCAGCAGCTTAGAGACAGGGGGTTTTGAGCAGTACTTC
TRBV6-5	TRBJ1-5	.	TRBD1	CASSPLDRGNQPQHF	TGTGCCAGCAGTCCCCTTGACAGGGGCAATCAGCCCCAGCATTTT
TRBV7-9	TRBJ2-3	.	TRBD1	CASSLRNPRTGWSTDTQYF	TGTGCCAGCAGCTTAAGAAATCCGCGGACAGGGTGGTCCACAGATACGCAGTATTTT
TRBV29-1	TRBJ2-5	.	.	CSVAGGETQYF	TGCAGCGTCGCCGGGGGAGAGACCCAGTACTTC
TRBV6-4	TRBJ2-2	.	TRBD1	CASSENPYDREPGELFF	TGTGCCAGCAGTGAGAACCCATATGACAGGGAACCCGGGGAGCTGTTTTTT
TRBV5-1	TRBJ1-1	once	TRBD1	CASSPDRGVYTEAFF	TGCGCCAGCAGCCCGGACAGGGGAGTGTACACTGAAGCTTTCTTT
TRBV28	TRBJ2-1	.	TRBD2	CASSLWREYNEQFF	TGTGCCAGCAGTTTATGGCGGGAGTACAATGAGCAGTTCTTC
TRBV19	TRBJ1-5	.	TRBD1	CASSGQDGNQPQHF	TGTGCCAGTAGCGGACAGGATGGCAATCAGCCCCAGCATTTT
TRBV28	TRBJ2-7	.	TRBD1	CASTLGTGGSYEQYF	TGTGCCAGTACCCTAGGGACAGGGGGCTCCTACGAGCAGTACTTC
TRBV9	TRBJ2-7	.	TRBD2	CASSVGSGGYEQYF	TGTGCCAGCAGCGTAGGGAGCGGGGGTTACGAGCAGTACTTC
TRBV6-5	TRBJ1-1	.	.	CASSYSVTDTEAFF	TGTGCCAGCAGTTACTCCGTTACAGACACTGAAGCTTTCTTT